The 24 T cell receptor beta chains listed next were all sequenced from one sample in a study of cytomegalovirus exposure and HLA in healthy donors. The PCR made use of 60 Vbeta and 13 Jbeta primers. TCRdb's copy holds only in-frame clones and misses some; the assay was immunoSEQ multiplex PCR. The table shows over 100,000 clones, with around 8.5% occurring only once. The material sequenced was PBMCs. Every receptor here comes from a middle-aged man in good health and CMV-seronegative.

A remark on this clone: Germline is not matched at one junction end, which may reflect a read error. J is TRBJ1-1 and V is TRBV10-3, with TRBD1 matching 8 bases. The length of the CDR3 is 11 residues. Germline assignment: CDR1 ENHRY and CDR2 SYGVKD. The CDR3 nucleotides read TGTGCCATCATCCGGACAGGGCGACGGATCTTT. It encodes CAIIRTGRRIF.

There are a few counts of this clone. This rearrangement joins TRBV6-5 to TRBJ1-2; maybe TRBD1 (6 bases). Trimming shortened V by 6 bases and J by 8 bases, and 10 bases separated the two germline ends. The CDR3 extends over 11 amino acids. Germline V lookup: CDR1 MNHEY, CDR2 SVGAGI. The CDR3 DNA is TGTGCCAGCAGAGGGGGACGGGGCTACACCTTC. Its translation is CASRGGRGYTF.

CDR3 coding DNA: TGCAGCGTTGGGGCTACTGAAGCTTTCTTT. As protein: CSVGATEAFF. The genes are TRBV29-1 and TRBJ1-1; D gene ambiguous. Trimming pared 4 bases from V and 5 bases from J, leaving 5 bases between. The CDR3 consists of 10 residues. Per the germline V gene, CDR1 is SQVTM and CDR2 is ANQGSEA.

This clone rates as medium-sized. The chain employs TRBV10-1 and TRBJ2-1; 8 nucleotides align to TRBD2. The J segment lost 4 bases and the V segment lost 0 bases, leaving 2 bases of the junction unmatched. Germline CDR1 is WNHNN and CDR2 is SYGVQD (reference sequence). This CDR3 has 15 residues. This CDR3 is CASSESAGGYNEQFF. The CDR3 nucleotides are TGCGCCAGCAGTGAGTCGGCGGGGGGATACAATGAGCAGTTCTTC.

This clone has a handful of counts. The chain has TRBV7-8 and TRBJ1-5; D not certain. From germline, CDR1 is SGHVS and CDR2 FQNEAQ. This CDR3 spans 17 amino acids. Trimming took 1 base from V and 0 from J, leaving 13 bases between them. For the CDR3, the DNA is TGTGCCAGCAGCTTAGAATCGGGTACTGGTAGCAATCAGCCCCAGCATTTT. Its translation is CASSLESGTGSNQPQHF. The variable domain in full, with the rest retrieved from reference TRBV7-8 and TRBJ1-5, is GAGVSQSPRYKVAKRGQDVALRCDPISGHVSLFWYQQALGQGPEFLTYFQNEAQLDKSGLPSDRFFAERPEGSVSTLKIQRTQQEDSAVYLCASSLESGTGSNQPQHFGDGTRLSIL.

This clone has only a few counts. V usage is TRBV19 and J usage is TRBJ1-2; D remains unclear. Germline V gives CDR1 LNHDA, CDR2 SQIVND (reference sequence). V lost 1 base and J lost 8, with 5 bases in between. The CDR3 totals 11 residues. CDR3 amino acids: CASSIAGGYTF. As DNA, the CDR3 is TGTGCCAGTAGTATAGCCGGGGGCTACACCTTC.

As regards this clone: Other DNA sequences from this sample encode an identical CDR3 as well. The chain is built from TRBV15 and TRBJ1-1; D may be TRBD1 (5 bases). The CDR3 consists of 13 residues. Germline V gene sequence: CDR1 LNHNV, CDR2 YYDKDF (reference sequence). The V end lost 0 bases, the J end lost 4 bases, and 6 bases lay between the germline ends. CDR3 DNA sequence: TGTGCCACCAGCAGAGAGGGGGGCACTGAAGCTTTCTTT. As protein: CATSREGGTEAFF.

The chain uses TRBV18 and TRBJ2-3, with TRBD2 matching 8 bases. The CDR3 consists of 15 residues. Germline V gene data show CDR1 as KGHSH and CDR2 as LQKENI. Trimming at V came to 3 bases and at J to 1 base, leaving 3 bases not matched to a gene. The CDR3: CASSPTRGGTDTQYF. The DNA of the CDR3 is TGTGCCAGCTCACCCACGCGGGGGGGCACAGATACGCAGTATTTT.

The J gene is TRBJ2-3, the V gene TRBV5-1; 7 nucleotides align to TRBD1. Germline V gives CDR1 SGHRS, CDR2 YFSETQ. The CDR3 is made up of 16 amino acids. The V segment lost 2 bases and the J segment 4 bases; nucleotides outside the gene matches: 10. CDR3 coding DNA: TGCGCCAGCAGCTTCACTACAGGGGATGGCGCAGATACGCAGTATTTT. This encodes CASSFTTGDGADTQYF.

The table lists this clone with a few counts. The gene calls are TRBV11-2 and TRBJ2-7, with TRBD2 identical over 11 bases. V lost 5 bases and J lost 6; bases outside the gene matches: 6. The V gene's germline CDR1 is SGHAT and CDR2 FQNNGV. This CDR3 spans 14 amino acids. The CDR3 region has the DNA TGTGCCAGCAGCCTCACTAGCGGGGGAGGCGAGCAGTACTTC. The encoded protein is CASSLTSGGGEQYF.

The chain carries TRBV11-3 and TRBJ2-5, with D maybe TRBD2 (5 bases). The V gene lost 5 bases and the J gene lost 5 bases, with 15 bases spanning the gap. Germline CDR1 is SGHNT and CDR2 is YENEEA. The CDR3 is 14 amino acids. The CDR3 region is CASSPAGRSETQYF. The DNA for the CDR3 is TGTGCCAGCAGCCCGGCTGGGAGAAGTGAGACCCAGTACTTC.

This chain joins TRBV2 and TRBJ2-1, with TRBD2 matching 12 bases. V lost 4 bases to trimming and J lost 4 bases; unmatched junction nucleotides: 8. The germline CDR1 and CDR2 sequences are SNHLY and FYNNEI. The CDR3 extends over 17 amino acids. The CDR3 DNA is TGTGCCAGCAGTGCCTTCCTAGCGGGGGGGCAATACAATGAGCAGTTCTTC. Its translation: CASSAFLAGGQYNEQFF.

This clone was detected only a few times. V gene TRBV7-3 combines with J gene TRBJ2-7; D may be TRBD1 (6 bases). With 2 bases removed from V and 3 bases from J, the gap between germline ends came to 8 bases. CDR3 length: 13 amino acids. Germline V CDR1 and CDR2: SGHTA, FQGTGA. DNA for the CDR3: TGTGCCAGCAGCTTAGGACAGTACTACGAGCAGTACTTC. It yields the protein CASSLGQYYEQYF.

This clone was detected only a few times. J is TRBJ2-7 and V is TRBV10-3; 7 nucleotides align to TRBD1. The CDR3 runs 15 residues. Germline V lookup: CDR1 ENHRY, CDR2 SYGVKD. V shed 0 bases, J shed 3 bases, and the junction held 5 bases outside the gene matches. DNA of the CDR3: TGTGCCATCAGTGAGTCCGGTGACAGGGACTACGAGCAGTACTTC. It yields the protein CAISESGDRDYEQYF.

The chain links TRBV11-2 to TRBJ2-3, with 11 bases aligning to TRBD2. The CDR3 is 17 amino acids. J gave up 8 bases and V 2 bases, and 12 bases lay outside the gene matches. CDR1 SGHAT and CDR2 FQNNGV come from the germline V gene. The CDR3 reads CASSLSGTSGLSGTQYF. In DNA form, the CDR3 reads TGTGCCAGCAGCTTATCCGGGACTAGCGGCCTCTCGGGTACGCAGTATTTT.

This clone was counted a few times. The CDR3, as DNA: TGTGCCAGCAGCTTAGACGGAGGGGTCAACGGGGAGCTGTTTTTT. Protein sequence: CASSLDGGVNGELFF. This chain joins TRBV7-6 and TRBJ2-2; TRBD2 might be the D (6 bases). V was trimmed by 1 base and J by 7 bases, leaving 13 bases between them. The CDR3 covers 15 residues. Germline loops: CDR1 SGHVS, CDR2 FNYEAQ.

This clone is a singleton in its sample. The rearrangement uses TRBV7-9 and TRBJ1-2, with 11 bases fitting TRBD1. The CDR3 extends over 16 amino acids. J lost 2 bases, V lost 5 bases, and 7 bases had no gene match. Germline V lookup: CDR1 SEHNR, CDR2 FQNEAQ (reference sequence). This CDR3 is CASSRTGGAGNYGYTF. CDR3 bases: TGTGCCAGCAGCCGGACAGGGGGCGCTGGGAACTATGGCTACACCTTC.

This clone was found a few times. The CDR3 here is CASGNDRTTVTGELFF. Here the CDR3 DNA reads TGTGCCAGCGGCAACGACAGGACCACCGTCACCGGGGAGCTGTTTTTT. The V call is TRBV5-6, the J call TRBJ2-2, with D possibly being TRBD1 (6 bases). V lost 7 bases, J lost 4 bases, and 20 bases lay in between. This CDR3 has 16 residues. The V gene's germline CDR1 is SGHDT and CDR2 YYEEEE.

This chain joins TRBV6-1 and TRBJ2-5, with 10 nucleotides matching TRBD2. The junction had 5 bases not matched to a gene; V was cut back by 4 bases and J by 3 bases. In germline, CDR1 is MNHNS, CDR2 SASEGT. The CDR3 sequence is 15 residues long. The CDR3 reads CASSVLAGVKETQYF. The CDR3 coding sequence is TGTGCCAGCAGTGTTCTAGCGGGGGTGAAAGAGACCCAGTACTTC.

This chain connects TRBV13 to TRBJ1-2; a weak D match, TRBD1 (5 bases). CDR3 length: 17 amino acids. Germline V gene data show CDR1 as PRHDT and CDR2 as FYEKMQ (reference sequence). V gave up 5 bases and J gave up 0 bases, with 19 bases separating them. The DNA for the CDR3 is TGTGCCAGCAGCGTTATGGGTGCAGGGCGAGCTAACTATGGCTACACCTTC. Encoded protein: CASSVMGAGRANYGYTF.

In DNA, the CDR3 is TGTGCCAGCAGCCCAGGTGGGGGGAGCTCTGGAAACACCATATATTTT. Its protein product is CASSPGGGSSGNTIYF. V gene TRBV11-3 combines with J gene TRBJ1-3; weak D call: TRBD1 (5 bases). In germline, CDR1 is SGHNT, CDR2 YENEEA. The CDR3 has 16 amino acids. V was pared by 5 bases and J by 0 bases, with 14 bases between.

The chain recombines TRBV19 with TRBJ2-3; a weak D match, TRBD1 (6 bases). Deletions cut 6 bases from V and 2 bases from J, with 12 bases between. Germline CDR1 reads LNHDA; CDR2 reads SQIVND (reference sequence). The CDR3 totals 14 residues. CDR3 coding DNA: TGTGCCAGTAGAAATCGACAGGCCACAGATACGCAGTATTTT. This translates into CASRNRQATDTQYF.

The rearrangement joins TRBV10-3 to TRBJ2-5; the match to TRBD1 covers 12 bases. The V gene's germline CDR1 is ENHRY and CDR2 SYGVKD. The CDR3 has 16 amino acids. V shed 2 bases and J 4 bases; nucleotides not matched to a gene: 5. The CDR3 spells CAISEPGQGARETQYF. The CDR3 bases are TGTGCCATCAGTGAGCCGGGACAGGGGGCTCGAGAGACCCAGTACTTC.

This clone was counted a few times. In DNA form, the CDR3 reads TGTGCCAGTAGTATTCTCGGGAAAGCCAAAAACATTCAGTACTTC. It encodes CASSILGKAKNIQYF. V is TRBV19 and J is TRBJ2-4; perhaps TRBD2 as D (5 bases). Germline values: CDR1 LNHDA, CDR2 SQIVND (reference sequence). The CDR3 loop spans 15 amino acids. The V end was cut by 3 bases, the J end by 0 bases, with 9 bases between.